This T cell receptor beta chain was recovered during a study of regulatory T cells in long-lasting Graves disease (dated by TCRdb to about 2021). As for the study more broadly: Persistent Graves' disease meant more than 5 years of antithyroid drug treatment with TSH receptor autoantibodies that stayed positive. A total of 33 samples underwent TCR sequencing, from roughly 13 patients with persistent Graves' disease and 20 or so patients with newly diagnosed Graves' disease. The study was conducted in China and was registered as a clinical trial. On average, persistent Graves' disease patients in the clinical cohort had been on antithyroid drugs for about 9.7 years. Patients with persistent Graves' disease were compared with patients with newly diagnosed Graves' disease using TCR sequencing and RNA sequencing of peripheral blood.

Paper-wide results and their limitations: Preferential use of TRBV28, TRBJ1-2 and TRBJ2-5 was observed in persistent disease, whereas TRBV20-1 and TRBJ2-1 were favored in newly diagnosed disease. The authors acknowledged the small sample size as a limitation that may reduce accuracy. Compared with newly diagnosed patients, patients with persistent Graves' disease had lower TCR Shannon entropy and fewer highly expanded clones, which suggests clonal expansion. Sequencing and analysis were limited to the TCR beta chain. Patients with persistent disease shared more public clonotypes (about 2,900) than newly diagnosed patients did (966). Because the primary lesion, thyroid tissue, could not be accessed, the study looked at peripheral blood alone.

The time point tag for this specimen amounts to: persistent/refractory GD, antithyroid drugs over 5 years with positive TRAb. For both TCR sequencing and RNA sequencing, RNA was extracted from PBMCs using TRIzol. Graves' disease was diagnosed according to American Thyroid Association guidelines. Patients for the study were recruited at an endocrinology department in Xi'an, China. From each patient, approximately 10 milliliters of peripheral blood was collected into an EDTA anticoagulant tube. PBMCs were isolated by Ficoll Paque Plus density gradient separation without further T cell sorting. An Agilent 2100 Bioanalyzer and agarose gel were used to check RNA quality, and a NanoDrop 2000 was used to measure RNA concentration. This clonotype was observed many times. No cognate antigen has been identified for it. No quality values exist for individual bases; no much larger clone is one base distant. The library was generated by multiplex PCR. The data were produced on an Illumina HiSeq 4000. iRepertoire HTBI primers and Arm-PCR amplification of CDR3 regions were used to construct TCR beta libraries. PCR products were gel purified before sequencing. The original methods were these. Gene usage analysis of CDR3 amino acid clonotypes relied on the 55 to 80 TRBV and around 14 TRBJ segments identified across samples. Filtered high-quality paired reads were merged into contigs using COPE and FqMerger. BLAST was used to align contigs to IMGT TRBV, TRBD and TRBJ reference genes, with CDR3 defined following IMGT. Any clonotype with a frequency above 0.1% was classified as a highly expanded clone. Repertoire diversity was measured by Shannon entropy, and V-J evenness by the Gini coefficient. Clonotypes shared by more than one individual were considered public. The public reads were reprocessed in TCRdb via fastp at Q25 and MiXCR, keeping in-frame beta chains. Rows are combined by CDR3 protein, so each entry shows the most common genes and DNA. TCRdb's processing, not the authors' own work, is the source of the V and J calls. The sample records fewer than 450,000 distinct CDR3 sequences, about 20% of which are singletons. Clones ranked in the top ten supply roughly 20% of the sample.

The germline V gene supplies CDR1 SGHTA and CDR2 FQGNSA. The CDR3, from cysteine to phenylalanine, totals 13 residues. Just the 39-base CDR3 DNA is kept, in frame starting at base 1. The V and J ends are trimmed by 2 bases and 3 bases, leaving 8 bases between them. This TCR was sampled from a female donor with Graves disease. This chain is built from TRBV7-2 and TRBJ2-7; no D gene is confidently identified. The source material was peripheral blood mononuclear cells (PBMCs), sampled when the disease was refractory, from a patient treated with antithyroid drugs. The CDR3 loop reads CASSLLSLYEQYF. The DNA sequence is TGTGCCAGCAGCTTATTAAGTCTCTACGAGCAGTACTTC. The reference TRBV7-2 and TRBJ2-7 proteins fill in what lies around the CDR3, so the full variable domain reads GAGVSQSPSNKVTEKGKDVELRCDPISGHTALYWYRQSLGQGLEFLIYFQGNSAPDKSGLPSDRFSAERTGGSVSTLTIQRTQQEDSAVYLCASSLLSLYEQYFGPGTRLTVT.